This T cell receptor (beta chain) was recorded in a study of cytomegalovirus exposure and HLA in healthy donors. In the case of this clone: Antigen: not known.

There are 15 residues in the CDR3. Germline V lookup: CDR1 SGHRS, CDR2 YFSETQ. Trimming took 4 bases from V and 4 from J, leaving 17 bases between them. The study's findings and limits: The dataset shows that most TCR sequences were rare, while some public TCRs occurred in many donors. Reportedly, fewer N-insertions than the roughly 600-donor mean appeared in an Asian-associated ancestry cluster in a later analysis. At a 0.05 false discovery rate, a later analysis found some 18,000 TCR beta sequences to be associated with HLA alleles.

Use of 60 Vbeta and 13 Jbeta primers characterized the PCR. Profiling relied on immunoSEQ multiplex PCR, and the TCRdb table lists in-frame clones only, not all of them. The data show about 120,000 clones, with around 79% seen just once and 1.4% to 1.5% held by the top ten. The receptor's source is a woman aged 18-29 years in good health and CMV-seronegative. The sequenced sample consisted of PBMCs. This chain links TRBV5-1 with TRBJ2-5; TRBD1 might be the D (5 bases). The CDR3: CASSPFAGPGETQYF. CDR3 DNA: TGCGCCAGCAGCCCGTTCGCAGGGCCAGGAGAGACCCAGTACTTC.